These 7 T cell receptor beta chains share one sample of origin, sequenced in a study of response to subunit inactivated influenza vaccine. TCRdb fed the RT-PCR reads into MiXCR, producing one record per CDR3 protein. The sample has fewer than 250,000 distinct CDR3 sequences; under 15% are singletons. Sequenced here: CD8+ T cells sorted from PBMCs, sampled approximately 5 days after vaccination. These receptors came from a man aged 50-59 years who received an inactivated influenza vaccine.

This clonotype appeared a few times. The V gene is TRBV27, the J gene TRBJ2-1; TRBD1 matches 7 bases. With 4 bases clipped from V and 0 bases from J, the junction kept 6 bases outside the gene matches. Germline CDR1 and CDR2: MNHEY and SMNVEV (reference sequence). The CDR3 spans 16 residues. In DNA, the CDR3 is TGTGCCAGCAGTTCACTTACAGGGGCCTCCTACAATGAGCAGTTCTTC. Translating gives CASSSLTGASYNEQFF.

This clonotype appeared a few times. The chain is built from TRBV10-3 and TRBJ2-3, with 7 nucleotides matching TRBD2. V trimming: 4 bases; J trimming: 0 bases; junction bases outside the gene matches: 4. The CDR3 consists of 15 residues. CDR1 ENHRY and CDR2 SYGVKD come from the germline V gene. The CDR3 DNA is TGTGCCATCAGTGGGCTAGCGGCTAGCACAGATACGCAGTATTTT. This translates into CAISGLAASTDTQYF.

This clonotype was seen only a few times. V gene TRBV4-3 combines with J gene TRBJ2-7, with 8 bases identical to TRBD2. The CDR3 runs to 16 residues. With 0 bases clipped from V and 3 bases from J, the junction kept 7 bases outside the gene matches. Germline V gene sequence: CDR1 LGHNA, CDR2 YSLEER. In DNA form, the CDR3 reads TGCGCCAGCAGCCAAGATGGTGGCGGGAGGCACTACGAGCAGTACTTC. It codes for CASSQDGGGRHYEQYF.

With respect to this clonotype: A much more abundant neighbour one base away suggests this may be a read error. This likely comes from a read error, as the CDR3 has no conserved phenylalanine or tryptophan at its end. This chain's CDR3 is CASSDVHEQFL. For the CDR3, the DNA is TGTGCCAGCAGTGATGTCCATGAGCAGTTCCTC. The rearrangement links TRBV25-1 to TRBJ2-1; D not resolved. Looked up from germline, CDR1 is MGHDK and CDR2 is SYGVNS. This CDR3 region has 11 residues. With 3 bases removed from V and 8 bases from J, the gap between germline ends came to 5 bases.

This clonotype was counted a few times. The genes are TRBV29-1 and TRBJ2-5; 8 bases fit TRBD1. Germline lookup yields CDR1 SQVTM and CDR2 ANQGSEA. This CDR3 region has 13 residues. The junction had 2 bases not matched to a gene; V was cut back by 3 bases and J by 2 bases. CDR3 in amino acids: CSVETGDQETQYF. The CDR3 DNA sequence: TGCAGCGTTGAGACAGGGGATCAAGAGACCCAGTACTTC.

J is TRBJ2-6 and V is TRBV28; D gene uncertain. The germline V gene encodes CDR1 MDHEN and CDR2 SYDVKM. With 4 bases removed from V and 4 bases from J, the gap between germline ends came to 17 bases. The CDR3 contains 17 residues. In nucleotides, the CDR3 is TGTGCCAGCAGTTCCATCGGCGAGGTAGGGGGGGCCAACGTCCTGACTTTC. Translated: CASSSIGEVGGANVLTF. Full variable domain (outside the CDR3, taken from reference TRBV28 and TRBJ2-6): DVKVTQSSRYLVKRTGEKVFLECVQDMDHENMFWYRQDPGLGLRLIYFSYDVKMKEKGDIPEGYSVSREKKERFSLILESASTNQTSMYLCASSSIGEVGGANVLTFGAGSRLTVL.

The V gene is TRBV28, the J gene TRBJ1-2; tentative D call: TRBD1 (5 bases). V gave up 8 bases and J gave up 5 bases, with 21 bases separating them. Germline loops: CDR1 MDHEN, CDR2 SYDVKM. This CDR3 has 15 amino acids. CDR3 DNA: TGTGCCAGCCAATCCCCCGGGACCAAGGGGTATGGCTACACCTTC. Translated, it gives CASQSPGTKGYGYTF.